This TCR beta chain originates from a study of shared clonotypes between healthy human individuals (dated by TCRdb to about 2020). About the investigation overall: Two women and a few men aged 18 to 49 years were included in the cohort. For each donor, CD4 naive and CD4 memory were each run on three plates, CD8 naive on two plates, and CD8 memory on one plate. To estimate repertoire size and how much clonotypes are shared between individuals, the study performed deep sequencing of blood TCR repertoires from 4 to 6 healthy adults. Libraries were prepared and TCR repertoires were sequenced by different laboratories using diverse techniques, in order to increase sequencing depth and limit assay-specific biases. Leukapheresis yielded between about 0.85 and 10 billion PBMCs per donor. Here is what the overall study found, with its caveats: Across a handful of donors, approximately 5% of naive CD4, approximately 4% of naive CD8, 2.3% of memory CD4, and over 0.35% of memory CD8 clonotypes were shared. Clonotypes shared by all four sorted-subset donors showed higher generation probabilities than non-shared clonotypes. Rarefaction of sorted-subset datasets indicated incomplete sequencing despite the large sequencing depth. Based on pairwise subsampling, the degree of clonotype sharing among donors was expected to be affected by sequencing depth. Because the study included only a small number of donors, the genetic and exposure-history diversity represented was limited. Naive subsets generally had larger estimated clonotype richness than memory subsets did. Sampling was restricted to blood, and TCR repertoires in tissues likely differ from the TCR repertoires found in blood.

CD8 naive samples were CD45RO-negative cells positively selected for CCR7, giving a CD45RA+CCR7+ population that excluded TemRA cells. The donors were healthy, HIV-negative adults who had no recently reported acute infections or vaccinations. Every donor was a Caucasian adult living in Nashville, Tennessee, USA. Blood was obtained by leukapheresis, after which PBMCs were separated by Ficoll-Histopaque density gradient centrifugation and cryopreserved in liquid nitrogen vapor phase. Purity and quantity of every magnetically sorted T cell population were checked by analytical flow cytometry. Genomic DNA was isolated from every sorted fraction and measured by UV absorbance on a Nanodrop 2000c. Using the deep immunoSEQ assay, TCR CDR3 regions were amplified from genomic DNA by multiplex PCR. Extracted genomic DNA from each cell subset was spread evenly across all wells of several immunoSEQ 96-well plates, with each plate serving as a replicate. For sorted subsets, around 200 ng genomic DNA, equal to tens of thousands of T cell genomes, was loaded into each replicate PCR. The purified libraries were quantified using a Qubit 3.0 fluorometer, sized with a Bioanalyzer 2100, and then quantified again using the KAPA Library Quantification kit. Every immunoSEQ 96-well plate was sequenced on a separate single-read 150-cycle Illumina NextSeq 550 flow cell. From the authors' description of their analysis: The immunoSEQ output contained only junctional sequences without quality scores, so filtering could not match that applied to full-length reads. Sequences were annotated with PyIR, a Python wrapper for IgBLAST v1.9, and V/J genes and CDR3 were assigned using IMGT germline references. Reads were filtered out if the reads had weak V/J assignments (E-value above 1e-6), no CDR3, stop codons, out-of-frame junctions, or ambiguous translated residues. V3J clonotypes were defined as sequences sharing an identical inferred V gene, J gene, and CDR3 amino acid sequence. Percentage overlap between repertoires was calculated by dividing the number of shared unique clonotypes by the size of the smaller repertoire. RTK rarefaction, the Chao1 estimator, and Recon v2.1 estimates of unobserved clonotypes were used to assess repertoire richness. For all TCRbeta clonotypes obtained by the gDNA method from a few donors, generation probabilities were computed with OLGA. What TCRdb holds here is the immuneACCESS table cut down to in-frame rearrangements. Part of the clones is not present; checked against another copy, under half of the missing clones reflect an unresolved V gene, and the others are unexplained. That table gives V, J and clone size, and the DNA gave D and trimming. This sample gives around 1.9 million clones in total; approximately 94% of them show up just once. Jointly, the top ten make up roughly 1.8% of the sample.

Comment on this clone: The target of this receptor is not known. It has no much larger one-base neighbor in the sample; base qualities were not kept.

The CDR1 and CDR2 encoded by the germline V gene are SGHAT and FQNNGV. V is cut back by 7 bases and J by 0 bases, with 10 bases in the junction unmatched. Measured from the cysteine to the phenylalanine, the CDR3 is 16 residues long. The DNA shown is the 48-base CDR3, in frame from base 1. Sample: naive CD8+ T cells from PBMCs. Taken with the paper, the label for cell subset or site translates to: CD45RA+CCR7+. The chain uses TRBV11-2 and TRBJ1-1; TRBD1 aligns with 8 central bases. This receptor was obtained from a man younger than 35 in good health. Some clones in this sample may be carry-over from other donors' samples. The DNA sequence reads TGTGCCAGCACCCGTGGACAGGGAGGCGTGAACACTGAAGCTTTCTTT. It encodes CASTRGQGGVNTEAFF.